The 5 T cell receptor beta chains presented below share a single source sample, sequenced in a study of T cell repertoires in cytomegalovirus infection. Via MiXCR, TCRdb re-called the reads, giving one row per CDR3 protein. The table lists about 400,000 distinct CDR3 sequences, 15% to 20% of them singletons. Sequencing was done on a sample of PBMCs. The receptors derive from a human donor in good health (CMV status not recorded). Some clones in this sample may be carry-over from other donors' samples.

This rearrangement joins TRBV7-9 to TRBJ2-5, with a possible D match to TRBD1 (6 bases). The CDR3 extends over 14 amino acids. The V end was cut by 5 bases, the J end by 1 base, with 11 bases between. Per germline, CDR1 SEHNR and CDR2 FQNEAQ (reference sequence). The CDR3, as DNA: TGTGCCAGCAGCGCCTGGACAGCCCAAGAGACCCAGTACTTC. Translated, it gives CASSAWTAQETQYF.

This clonotype was seen a few times. The J gene is TRBJ1-1, the V gene TRBV7-9, with TRBD1 identical over 10 bases. CDR3 length equals 17 residues. The V gene's germline CDR1 is SEHNR and CDR2 FQNEAQ (reference sequence). The V segment lost 2 bases and the J segment 0 bases; nucleotides outside the gene matches: 6. CDR3 coding DNA: TGTGCCAGCAGCTTACCCCAAGGGACAGGGGTGAACACTGAAGCTTTCTTT. Its translation: CASSLPQGTGVNTEAFF.

This clonotype was seen a handful of times. The CDR3 sequence is CASSLGASTNEKLFF. The DNA for the CDR3 is TGTGCCAGCAGTTTGGGGGCTTCAACTAATGAAAAACTGTTTTTT. J is TRBJ1-4 and V is TRBV28, with a tentative D call TRBD1 (6 bases). This CDR3 is 15 amino acids long. V lost 3 bases to trimming and J lost 0 bases, with 8 bases between them. CDR1 and CDR2 from the germline V gene are MDHEN and SYDVKM.

This clonotype was seen repeatedly, ten times or more. The CDR3 sequence: CAISEQLGGNSPLHF. CDR3 nucleotide sequence: TGTGCCATCAGTGAGCAACTAGGGGGGAATTCACCCCTCCACTTT. The chain carries TRBV10-3 and TRBJ1-6; D might be TRBD1 (6 bases). The CDR3 loop spans 15 amino acids. Germline CDR1 ENHRY, CDR2 SYGVKD. Trimming removed 2 bases from V and 7 bases from J, with 12 bases in between.

In its sample, this clonotype was seen many times. V gene TRBV12-3 or TRBV12-4 combines with J gene TRBJ2-3; D may be TRBD2 (7 bases). The CDR3 is made up of 15 amino acids. V was clipped by 3 bases and J by 2 bases, with 12 bases between them. The CDR3 loop reads CASSLGGGPTDTQYF. The CDR3 DNA follows: TGTGCCAGCAGTTTGGGGGGGGGCCCCACAGATACGCAGTATTTT.